The rows below give T cell receptor beta chains drawn from one sample of a study of T cells after yellow fever vaccination. TCRdb analysed the 5' RACE reads with MiXCR anew, one entry per CDR3 protein. In the table there are some 350,000 distinct CDR3 sequences, 8.5% to 10% of which are singletons. The specimen comprised PBMCs, sampled on the day of the first yellow fever vaccination. The receptor source for this set is a young man who received the YFV17D yellow fever vaccine. Each CDR3 is given with its conserved first and last residue. D genes are given only for firm matches. Some rows have no size entry. The others give once, few or many, or a class for an expanded clone.

TRBD1 - TRBJ1-2 TRBV30 TGTGCCTGGAGCCCTGGGACAGGCTCCAGCTATGGCTACACCTTC CAWSPGTGSSYGYTF
- - TRBJ2-3 TRBV29-1 TGCAGCGTTGATGCAGATACGCAGTATTTT CSVDADTQYF
- - TRBJ2-2 TRBV6-5 TGTGCCAGCAGTTCCGGTAGTAACACCGGGGAGCTGTTTTTT CASSSGSNTGELFF
- - TRBJ1-6 TRBV6-5 TGTGCCAGCAGTTATGGTGGCGGACAAAGAGAAAATTCACCCCTCCACTTT CASSYGGGQRENSPLHF
- many TRBJ1-2 TRBV4-3 TGCGCCAGCAGCCGCAGCAGGGCTGCGGCCTATGGCTACACCTTC CASSRSRAAAYGYTF
- few TRBJ2-3 TRBV11-2 TGTGCCAGCAGCTACTGGGGGGATAGCACAGATACGCAGTATTTT CASSYWGDSTDTQYF
- few TRBJ1-6 TRBV12-3/TRBV12-4 TGTGCCAGCAGTTTGTCCGGGGAAGGCAAATCACCCCTCCACTTT CASSLSGEGKSPLHF
- - TRBJ1-1 TRBV20-1 TGCAGTGCTAGGGATATCCTACCATTGACAGCCGACACTGAAGCTTTCTTT CSARDILPLTADTEAFF
- few TRBJ1-5 TRBV19 TGTGCCAGTAGTGTCTACCAGGATCAGCCCCAGCATTTT CASSVYQDQPQHF
- - TRBJ2-3 TRBV29-1 TGCAGCGTTGCTGTTGGGGGCGCGGGGGATACGCAGTATTTT CSVAVGGAGDTQYF
- many TRBJ2-3 TRBV7-2 TGTGCCAGCAGCTTCTTACCCCTGTCCACAGATACGCAGTATTTT CASSFLPLSTDTQYF
- - TRBJ1-6 TRBV12-3/TRBV12-4 TGTGCCAGCAGTTTATCTCTGCGGTATAATTCACCCCTCCACTTT CASSLSLRYNSPLHF
TRBD2 - TRBJ2-2 TRBV7-9 TGTGCCAGCAGCTTAGTCCCTAGCGGGGGAGACACCGGGGAGCTGTTTTTT CASSLVPSGGDTGELFF
TRBD1 few TRBJ2-1 TRBV12-5 TGTGCTAGTGGAGAAGCGACAGGGGTTAATGAGCAGTTCTTC CASGEATGVNEQFF
- few TRBJ2-7 TRBV6-1 TGTGCCAGCAGTGTACAGGGATCCTACGAGCAGTACTTC CASSVQGSYEQYF
TRBD1 many TRBJ1-5 TRBV19 TGTGCCAGTAGTGGGACAGGGGCGCGTAGTCAGCCCCAGCATTTT CASSGTGARSQPQHF
TRBD1 - TRBJ1-5 TRBV11-2 TGTGCCAGCAGCTTAGTAGGGACAGGGGGCGGGGGCAATCAGCCCCAGCATTTT CASSLVGTGGGGNQPQHF
- many TRBJ2-7 TRBV28 TGTGCCAGCAGGCTACAGGGTTACGAGCAGTACTTC CASRLQGYEQYF
TRBD1 - TRBJ2-2 TRBV19 TGTGCCAGTACCAGGGACAGGGGGCTCACCGGGGAGCTGTTTTTT CASTRDRGLTGELFF
- few TRBJ1-6 TRBV12-3/TRBV12-4 TGTGCCAGCAGCACCGGGCTCAATAATTCACCCCTCCACTTT CASSTGLNNSPLHF
TRBD2 few TRBJ2-1 TRBV7-6 TGTGCCAGCAGCTTTCCCCCGACTAGCGGGGGGGCCTACAATGAGCAGTTCTTC CASSFPPTSGGAYNEQFF
TRBD2 few TRBJ2-3 TRBV28 TGTGCCAGCAGGCAAATCGGGGGGGCGACAGATACGCAGTATTTT CASRQIGGATDTQYF
- few TRBJ1-1 TRBV7-3 TGTGCCAGCAGCCGCGTAGGGGTTGGTATTGACTTGTACACTGAAGCTTTCTTT CASSRVGVGIDLYTEAFF
- - TRBJ2-4 TRBV4-3 TGCGCCAGCAGCCATCAGACGGGGTTGGAAAACATTCAGTACTTC CASSHQTGLENIQYF
TRBD2 - TRBJ2-5 TRBV12-3/TRBV12-4 TGTGCCAGCAGTTCCGGGACTAGCGCCGCACAAGAGACCCAGTACTTC CASSSGTSAAQETQYF
- few TRBJ1-4 TRBV7-2 TGTGCCAGCAGCTTCGGACGGTTTAATGAAAAACTGTTTTTT CASSFGRFNEKLFF
TRBD2 few TRBJ2-7 TRBV4-1 TGCGCCAGCAGCCATGTAGATCTTGGACTAGCGCCGACGGCATACGAGCAGTACTTC CASSHVDLGLAPTAYEQYF
- many TRBJ2-1 TRBV11-2 TGTGCCAGCAGCTTAAATATGGGGGGGGCAGGGGATAATGAGCAGTTCTTC CASSLNMGGAGDNEQFF
TRBD1 - TRBJ2-3 TRBV2 TGTGCCAGCAGACCCACCGGGACAGGGGTCACAGATACGCAGTATTTT CASRPTGTGVTDTQYF
- - TRBJ2-2 TRBV5-8 TGTGCCAGCGCCGTCATAGGGCAGCTGAACACCGGGGAGCTGTTTTTT CASAVIGQLNTGELFF
TRBD1 - TRBJ2-2 TRBV6-1 TGTGCCAGCAGTGAAAGGGTTGGAGAGACAGGGGTGAGGACCGGGGAGCTGTTTTTT CASSERVGETGVRTGELFF
- few TRBJ1-6 TRBV4-2 TGTGCCAGCAGCCTCTTCTGGGTTTTGGAGTCTTCACCCCTCCACTTT CASSLFWVLESSPLHF
- few TRBJ2-1 TRBV9 TGTGCCAGCAGCGTATTCGGACTGAATGAGCAGTTCTTC CASSVFGLNEQFF
- many TRBJ1-6 TRBV4-3 TGCGCCAGCAGCCAAGATGAGACTCCCTATAATTCACCCCTCCACTTT CASSQDETPYNSPLHF
- - TRBJ1-5 TRBV20-1 TGCAGTGCTTCTGCGATCTATAGCAATCAGCCCCAGCATTTT CSASAIYSNQPQHF